This T cell receptor (beta chain) was captured by sequencing in a study of T cells expressing NK-cell markers. Regarding the study as a whole: Top CD8+ clonotypes included the dominant CD3+CD56+NKG2C+ clonotypes in a handful of donors.

In germline, CDR1 is SGDLS, CDR2 YYNGEE. The CDR3 spans 16 residues. The cDNA for TCR beta came from 5'RACE template switching with UMIs. From the 5' RACE reads, TCRdb lists one entry per CDR3 protein and no DNA. The sample features approximately 440,000 distinct CDR3 sequences, with around 1.4% in its top ten. To note about this clonotype: Its cognate antigen is unknown.

The origin of this receptor is a woman aged 45 to 65 in good health. Sequences were obtained from blood T cells: a sorted CD56 or NKG2C T cell subset, CD4+ or CD8+ T cells, or bulk PBMC T cells (not recorded which). The chain recombines TRBV9 with TRBJ2-6. This CDR3 is CASSVAAGSGANVLTF.